A selection of T cell receptor beta chains follows, all from one sample in a study of technical replicates of blood from a handful of donors. Measured with immunoSEQ multiplex PCR; TCRdb has only the in-frame clones, and not every one. The sample lists 75,000 to 90,000 clones, roughly 96% occurring once. The specimen sequenced was T cells isolated from PBMCs. The receptors here all came from a human donor in good health. The CDR3 runs from the conserved cysteine through the conserved F or W. The D gene is left open where the match is weak. Size tells how often a clone was seen (once, few, many) or the class of an expanded clone, and some rows leave it out.

>TRBV2|TRBD1|-|TRBJ2-2|18
TGTGCCAGCAGCCGCTCCCTTAGGGACAGGGGGTACACCGGGGAGCTGTTTTTT
CASSRSLRDRGYTGELFF
>TRBV30|-|-|TRBJ2-7|12
TGTGCCTGGAGCCCCCAGGTCTACGAGCAGTACTTC
CAWSPQVYEQYF
>TRBV5-1|TRBD2|-|TRBJ2-7|16
TGCGCCAGCAGCTCGAACCGACTAGCGGGAGGCTACGAGCAGTACTTC
CASSSNRLAGGYEQYF
>TRBV4-2|TRBD2|-|TRBJ2-2|20
TGTGCCAGCAGCCAAAGTATGAACACTTTCGCTAGCGGACCCACCGGGGAGCTGTTTTTT
CASSQSMNTFASGPTGELFF
>TRBV2|-|-|TRBJ1-5|14
TGTGCCAGCAGTGTAGGCAGGTTCAATCAGCCCCAGCATTTT
CASSVGRFNQPQHF
>TRBV9|TRBD2|-|TRBJ2-3|15
TGTGCCAGCAGCATACTAGCGGGAGGCACAGATACGCAGTATTTT
CASSILAGGTDTQYF
>TRBV2|TRBD1|-|TRBJ1-2|14
TGTGCCAGCAGTGAGGAGGGACAGGGAAAAGGCTACACCTTC
CASSEEGQGKGYTF
>TRBV7-9|-|-|TRBJ2-3|16
TGTGCCAGCAGCTTAGCGCTCACAGGGATCACAGATACGCAGTATTTT
CASSLALTGITDTQYF
>TRBV5-4|-|-|TRBJ2-7|13
TGTGCCAGCACCACGACGGGGATGAGCGAGCAGTACTTC
CASTTTGMSEQYF
>TRBV2|TRBD1|-|TRBJ2-7|16
TGTGCCAGCAGGTCTCCGGGACAGGGGCAAGGTCTCGAGCAGTACTTC
CASRSPGQGQGLEQYF
>TRBV9|TRBD2|-|TRBJ2-1|15
TGTGCCAGCAGCGCCAGCGGGAGCTCCTACAATGAGCAGTTCTTC
CASSASGSSYNEQFF
>TRBV28|-|-|TRBJ1-3|15
TGTGCCAGCAGCCTTGACAGTCCCTCTGGAAACACCATATATTTT
CASSLDSPSGNTIYF
>TRBV9|TRBD2|-|TRBJ2-2|14
TGTGCCAGCAGCGTAGCTGGGGGGGACGGGGAGCTGTTTTTT
CASSVAGGDGELFF
>TRBV6-5|-|-|TRBJ1-1|15
TGTGCCAGCAGTTACTCACTAGGGATGAACACTGAAGCTTTCTTT
CASSYSLGMNTEAFF
>TRBV27|TRBD1|-|TRBJ2-7|14
TGTGCCAGCAGTCCCTACCAGGACAGGGACGAGCAGTACTTC
CASSPYQDRDEQYF
>TRBV7-9|-|-|TRBJ2-7|12
TGTGCCAGCAGCCCCACAGGTTACGAGCAGTACTTC
CASSPTGYEQYF
>TRBV19|-|once|TRBJ1-5|14
TGTGCCAGTAGTATCAGGGGCGGCTATCAGCCCCAGCATTTT
CASSIRGGYQPQHF
>TRBV5-1|TRBD1|-|TRBJ2-2|15
TGCGCCAGCAGCTTGGGGGACAGGGATACCGGGGAGCTGTTTTTT
CASSLGDRDTGELFF
>TRBV6-9|-|-|TRBJ1-1|17
TGTGCCAGCAGTCCTCGGCTCGTTAAGGGGGTGAACACTGAAGCTTTCTTT
CASSPRLVKGVNTEAFF
>TRBV7-3|TRBD2|-|TRBJ2-2|17
TGTGCCAGCAGGCCCGGGACTAGCGGGAGCAACACCGGGGAGCTGTTTTTT
CASRPGTSGSNTGELFF
>TRBV9|TRBD1|-|TRBJ2-2|17
TGTGCCAGCAGCGTCGCTAGTGGGACAGGCGATGCCGGGGAGCTGTTTTTT
CASSVASGTGDAGELFF
>TRBV6-4|TRBD2|-|TRBJ2-3|15
TGTGCCAGCAGTGACTCTAGCGGGACCACAGATACGCAGTATTTT
CASSDSSGTTDTQYF
>TRBV2|-|-|TRBJ2-5|12
TGTGCCAGCAGGATGCTCGGAGAGACCCAGTACTTC
CASRMLGETQYF
>TRBV2|-|-|TRBJ1-2|14
TGTGCCAGCAGCCGAGACCCGACTGACTATGGCTACACCTTC
CASSRDPTDYGYTF
>TRBV6-5|-|-|TRBJ2-7|16
TGTGCCAGCAGTTACTCCCTGGCAGGGGGGTCCTACGAGCAGTACTTC
CASSYSLAGGSYEQYF
>TRBV6-4|-|-|TRBJ2-2|14
TGTGCCAGCAGGCTTTCACATGACACCGGGGAGCTGTTTTTT
CASRLSHDTGELFF
>TRBV9|TRBD2|once|TRBJ2-7|16
TGTGCCAGCAGCGTAGAGGCAGCGGGAGGAAACTACGAGCAGTACTTC
CASSVEAAGGNYEQYF
>TRBV2|-|-|TRBJ2-7|12
TGTGCCAGCAGTCGGGACTTTAACGAGCAGTACTTC
CASSRDFNEQYF
>TRBV5-4|-|-|TRBJ2-1|13
TGTGCCAGCAGCTACACCTTCATTGATGAGCAGTTCTTC
CASSYTFIDEQFF
>TRBV13|-|-|TRBJ2-7|14
TGTGCCAGCAGCTTCCAGCGGGACACCGAAGAGCAGTACTTC
CASSFQRDTEEQYF
>TRBV18|TRBD1|-|TRBJ1-2|14
TGTGCCAGCTCACCACAAGGACAGGGTGATGGCTACACCTTC
CASSPQGQGDGYTF
>TRBV19|TRBD2|-|TRBJ2-1|13
TGTGCCAGTACAGCGGGAGGGTACAATGAGCAGTTCTTC
CASTAGGYNEQFF
>TRBV4-3|TRBD2|-|TRBJ2-1|16
TGCGCCAGCAGCCGATACGGGACTAGCGGGAGAAATGAGCAGTTCTTC
CASSRYGTSGRNEQFF
>TRBV11-3|-|-|TRBJ1-1|13
TGTGCCAGCAGCTTAGGCGGGAACACTGAAGCTTTCTTT
CASSLGGNTEAFF
>TRBV2|TRBD1|-|TRBJ1-1|14
TGTGCCAGCGGGGGACAGGCGAGCTCAGGGAGAGCTTTCTTT
CASGGQASSGRAFF
>TRBV5-1|-|-|TRBJ1-2|16
TGCGCCAGCAGCTTTACTATTGAGACCCCTAACTATGGCTACACCTTC
CASSFTIETPNYGYTF
>TRBV9|TRBD1|-|TRBJ2-7|15
TGTGCCAGCAGCGGATACAGGGGGAGCTCCTACGAGCAGTACTTC
CASSGYRGSSYEQYF
>TRBV25-1|-|-|TRBJ2-7|13
TGTGCCAGCAGTGCCTACAGGGTCGGGGAGCAGTACTTC
CASSAYRVGEQYF
>TRBV28|TRBD2|-|TRBJ2-7|16
TGTGCCAGCAGTTCCAGGGGACTAGCGGGAGCGGCCGAGCAGTACTTC
CASSSRGLAGAAEQYF
>TRBV27|TRBD1|-|TRBJ2-7|15
TGTGCCAGCAGTTTATCGGGGACAGGGGGCTACGAGCAGTACTTC
CASSLSGTGGYEQYF
>TRBV7-8|TRBD2|-|TRBJ2-7|15
TGTGCCAGCAGCTTAGCCGGGACTAGTGTCTACGAGCAGTACTTC
CASSLAGTSVYEQYF
>TRBV21-1|-|-|TRBJ2-2|18
TGTGCCAGCAGAGGAGGACTAGCCCAACATCGGGACACCGGGGAGCTGTTTTTT
CASRGGLAQHRDTGELFF
>TRBV10-3|TRBD2|-|TRBJ2-7|16
TGTGCCATCAGTGAGTCGACACTAGCGGGAGCCAACGAGCAGTACTTC
CAISESTLAGANEQYF
>TRBV7-2|-|-|TRBJ1-5|12
TGTGCCAGCAGCTTTCAGGTTCAGCCCCAGCATTTT
CASSFQVQPQHF
>TRBV4-2|TRBD1|-|TRBJ1-5|20
TGTGCCAGCAGCCAAGACCACCGTCGACTTGGACAGGTGCGGGATCAGCCCCAGCATTTT
CASSQDHRRLGQVRDQPQHF
>TRBV7-2|-|-|TRBJ2-1|13
TGTGCCAGCAGCTTAGACAGGGTCAATGAGCAGTTCTTC
CASSLDRVNEQFF
>TRBV25-1|TRBD2|-|TRBJ2-7|14
TGTGCCAGCAGTGACCACGGGAGGGGCTACGAGCAGTACTTC
CASSDHGRGYEQYF
>TRBV19|-|-|TRBJ1-2|15
TGTGCCAGTAGTATAGCCGGACAGTCAGGCTATGGCTACACCTTC
CASSIAGQSGYGYTF
>TRBV6-5|TRBD2|once|TRBJ2-5|15
TGTGCCAGCAGTTACTCTTATGCTAGCGGAGAGACCCAGTACTTC
CASSYSYASGETQYF
>TRBV20-1|-|-|TRBJ2-3|10
TGCAGTGCTAGTAAAGATACGCAGTATTTT
CSASKDTQYF
>TRBV6-5|TRBD1|-|TRBJ2-3|14
TGTGCCAGCAGCTGGACAGGGAACGCAGATACGCAGTATTTT
CASSWTGNADTQYF
>TRBV12-5|TRBD2|-|TRBJ2-1|16
TGTGCTAGTGGTTTGGTATTTGGACTAGCGGGTAGTGAGCAGTTCTTC
CASGLVFGLAGSEQFF
>TRBV13|TRBD2|-|TRBJ2-1|16
TGTGCCAGCAGCCCCGACGGGACTAGCATTTACAATGAGCAGTTCTTC
CASSPDGTSIYNEQFF
>TRBV7-6|TRBD1|-|TRBJ2-7|13
TGTGCCAGCAGCCCAAACAGGGGGCAGGAGCAGTACTTC
CASSPNRGQEQYF